This T cell receptor (beta chain) came from a study of shared clonotypes between healthy human individuals. In the study overall: Aged 18 to 49, the donors were a couple of women and a few men.

Profiling relied on immunoSEQ multiplex PCR, and the TCRdb table lists in-frame clones only, not all of them. Among under 2,000,000 clones listed, over 85% were seen once. CD8 cells regarded as naive lacked CD45RO, were positively chosen for CCR7, and omitted terminally differentiated effector memory CD45RA+ cells. All donors were healthy HIV-negative adults lacking recent acute infections or vaccinations. J was trimmed by 5 bases and V by 5 bases; bases with no gene match: 2. Per the germline V gene, CDR1 is SGHRS and CDR2 is YFSETQ. The length of the CDR3 is 13 residues. Specimen: naive CD8+ T cells sorted from blood. This clonotype was sampled from a man aged 18 to 35 in good health. The chain joins TRBV5-1 to TRBJ1-5; 9 bases are shared with TRBD1. The CDR3 DNA reads TGCGCCAGCAGACGACAGGGGGATCAGCCCCAGCATTTT. It specifies CASRRQGDQPQHF.